These T cell receptor beta chains were read from a single sample in a study of blood T cell repertoires in COVID-19. Assay: immunoSEQ multiplex PCR; the TCRdb copy retains only in-frame clones and omits some. The sample consists of some 300,000 clones, around 87% of them appearing once. Specimen: peripheral blood. Receptor source: a man between 65 and 80 years old with acute or convalescent COVID-19. Each CDR3 is given with its conserved first and last residue.

CDR3,V,J
CASSVSPGQGQVTDTQYF,TRBV9,TRBJ2-3
CASSPLEGSYEQYF,TRBV5-1,TRBJ2-7
CASSGPFFGNIAEAFF,TRBV7-9,TRBJ1-1
CASSEHAWANTEAFF,TRBV2,TRBJ1-1
CASSLRTGSDYGYTF,TRBV5-1,TRBJ1-2
CASSERLAGDNEQFF,TRBV10-2,TRBJ2-1
CASSSRTGVYGYTF,TRBV28,TRBJ1-2
CASSTRHRESNTEAFF,TRBV19,TRBJ1-1
CASSPPGTLLNEQFF,TRBV7-9,TRBJ2-1
CASSLIAGGNNEQFF,TRBV7-2,TRBJ2-1
CASSLDAGGTDTQYF,TRBV5-1,TRBJ2-3
CASSLSFPGQGAGELFF,TRBV7-3,TRBJ2-2
CASSDPGLAANNEQFF,TRBV6-1,TRBJ2-1
CASSDWNRGRKETQYF,TRBV6-1,TRBJ2-5
CASSLGGGRGQPQHF,TRBV28,TRBJ1-5
CASSYQRPPAGGDNEQFF,TRBV6-2/TRBV6-3,TRBJ2-1
CASSYSSRGRKLFF,TRBV6-5,TRBJ1-4
CASRDPKSASGRRGYTF,TRBV19,TRBJ1-2